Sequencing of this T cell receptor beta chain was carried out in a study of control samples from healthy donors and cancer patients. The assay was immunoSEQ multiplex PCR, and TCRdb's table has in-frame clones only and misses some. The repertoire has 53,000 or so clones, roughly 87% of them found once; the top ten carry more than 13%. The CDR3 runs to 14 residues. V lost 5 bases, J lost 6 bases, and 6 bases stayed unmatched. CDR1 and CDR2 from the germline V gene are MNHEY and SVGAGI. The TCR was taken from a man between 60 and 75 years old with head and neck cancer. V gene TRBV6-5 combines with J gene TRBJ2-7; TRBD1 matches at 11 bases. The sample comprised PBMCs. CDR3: CASSTRTGGREQYF. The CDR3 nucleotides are TGTGCCAGCAGTACAAGGACAGGGGGCCGCGAGCAGTACTTC.